This TCR beta chain was documented in a study of cytomegalovirus exposure and HLA in healthy donors. Whole-study findings and limits: Researchers reported from a later analysis that most CMV-associated TCR beta chains appeared HLA-restricted. The authors later linked a missense DCLRE1C variant to TCR beta V- and J-gene trimming. Relative to equally common others, HLA-associated TCR beta chains showed greater clonal expansion in a later analysis. Data from an earlier analysis indicated that most TCR beta V segments were productive either about 87% or about 30% of the time.

PCR amplification relied on 60 Vbeta primers (plus 13 Jbeta primers). TCRdb's copy holds only in-frame clones and misses some; the assay was immunoSEQ multiplex PCR. This table holds roughly 140,000 clones, roughly 73% found once. Comments on this clone: Its specificity is unknown.

Sequences were obtained from PBMCs. The sequence was obtained from a human donor in good health.

For the CDR3, the DNA is TGTGCCACCAGCAGAGATCTCGGGAACTATGGCTACACCTTC. Protein product: CATSRDLGNYGYTF. V is TRBV15 and J is TRBJ1-2; D uncertain. V was shortened by 0 bases and J by 2 bases, with 7 bases between the two germline ends. This CDR3 has 14 residues. The germline gives CDR1 LNHNV, CDR2 YYDKDF (reference sequence).